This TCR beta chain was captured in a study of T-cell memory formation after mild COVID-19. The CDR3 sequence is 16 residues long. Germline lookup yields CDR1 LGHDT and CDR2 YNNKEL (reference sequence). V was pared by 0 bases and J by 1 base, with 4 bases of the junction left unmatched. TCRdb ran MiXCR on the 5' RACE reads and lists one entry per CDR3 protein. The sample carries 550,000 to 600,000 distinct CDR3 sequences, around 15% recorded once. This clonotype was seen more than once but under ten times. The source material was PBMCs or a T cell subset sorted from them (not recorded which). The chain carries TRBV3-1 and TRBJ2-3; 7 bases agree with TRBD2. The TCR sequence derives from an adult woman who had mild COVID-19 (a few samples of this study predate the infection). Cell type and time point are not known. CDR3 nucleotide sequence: TGTGCCAGCAGCCAAGATTTCCGGGGGGGCACAGATACGCAGTATTTT. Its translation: CASSQDFRGGTDTQYF.